This T cell receptor beta chain derives from a study of blood T cell repertoires in COVID-19 (dated by TCRdb to 2020 to 2021). Looking at the study overall: Samples covering the acute and convalescent phases of COVID-19 were provided by collaborators in the United States, Italy and Spain. A de-identified subject ID, COVID-19 status, age in years and sex were almost always included in the sample metadata. The samples were drawn from the first 160 participants of the ongoing ImmuneRACE study and from 1,254 subjects provided by 6 global collaborators. Where available, HLA class I and class II types were obtained from metadata supplied by the sample provider rather than from assay-based typing. Deeply sampled blood TCRbeta repertoires from subjects exposed to, actively infected with, or recovered from COVID-19 were included in the dataset. The prospective study material was composed of cDNA or gDNA derived from T cells, B-cell-depleted T cells, or PBMCs. The repertoires were made available in a free public database intended to serve as a resource for research on the immune response to SARS-CoV-2. Points the paper makes about the study in general: How much clinical and demographic metadata was included differed by source and by participant, and the metadata was provided uncurated.

CDR1 and CDR2 are read off the germline V gene as MNHEY and SVGAGI. The germline V end is reduced by 2 bases and the J end by 5 bases; junction bases left unmatched: 1. From the cysteine through the phenylalanine, the CDR3 covers 13 amino acids. Only CDR3 DNA is held: 39 bases, read in frame from base 1. The immunoSEQ Assay, a bias-controlled multiplex PCR, was used to amplify TCRbeta CDR3 regions from genomic DNA. Turning to the authors' computational methods: The number of nucleated cells in each sample was estimated by amplification of reference gene primers within the assay. Sequence reads were collapsed and filtered to measure the absolute abundance of every unique TCRbeta CDR3 rearrangement. For each sample, productive Simpson clonality was calculated as the square root of Simpson's diversity index over productive rearrangements. This is the immuneACCESS table as TCRdb keeps it, with only in-frame sequences that have V and J called. A part of the clones is gone; compared with another copy, unresolved V genes explain less than half, and the rest is unexplained. Clonal size and the V and J genes are those of that table, whereas D and trimming came from the DNA. Across this sample there are about 430,000 clones, with roughly 90% seen only once. Together, the top ten hold approximately 0.92% of the sample.

This clone has more than one count but fewer than ten. Its antigen is currently not known. No base-level quality is on record; no much larger clone is a single base apart. This specimen includes other DNA sequences encoding the same CDR3. One collaborating source in Seattle enrolled patients during active infection and followed them longitudinally through the course of disease. Collaborating institutions collected whole blood in K2EDTA tubes following their own protocols. Collaborator samples were shipped for TCRbeta analysis as frozen whole blood, isolated PBMCs, or DNA extracted from either sample type.

Material: peripheral blood. The sequence was obtained from a man in his late teens or twenties with COVID-19, enrolled during active disease. The rearrangement combines TRBV6-5 with TRBJ1-1; the central 8 bases match TRBD1. The DNA is TGTGCCAGCAGTTACGACAGGGGAACTGAAGCTTTCTTT. It codes for CASSYDRGTEAFF.